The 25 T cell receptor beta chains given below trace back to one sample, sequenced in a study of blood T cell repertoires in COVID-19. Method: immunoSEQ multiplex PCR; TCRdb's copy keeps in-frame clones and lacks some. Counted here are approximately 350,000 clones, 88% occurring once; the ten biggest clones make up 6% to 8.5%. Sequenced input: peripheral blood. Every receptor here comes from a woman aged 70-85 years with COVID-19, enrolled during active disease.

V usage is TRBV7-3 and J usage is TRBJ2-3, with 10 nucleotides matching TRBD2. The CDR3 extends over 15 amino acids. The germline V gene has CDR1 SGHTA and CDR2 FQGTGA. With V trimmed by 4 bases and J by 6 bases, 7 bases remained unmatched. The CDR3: CASSSLAGALDTQYF. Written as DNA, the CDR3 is TGTGCCAGCAGCTCGCTAGCGGGGGCCCTGGATACGCAGTATTTT.

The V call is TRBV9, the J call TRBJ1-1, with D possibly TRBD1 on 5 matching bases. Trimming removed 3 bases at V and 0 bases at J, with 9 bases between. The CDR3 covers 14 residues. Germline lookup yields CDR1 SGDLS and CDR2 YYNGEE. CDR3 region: CASSAQGLNTEAFF. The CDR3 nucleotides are TGTGCCAGCAGCGCCCAGGGCTTGAACACTGAAGCTTTCTTT.

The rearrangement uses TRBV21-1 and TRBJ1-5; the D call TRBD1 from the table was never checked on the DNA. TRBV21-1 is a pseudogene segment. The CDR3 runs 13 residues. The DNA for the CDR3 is TGTGCCAGCAGCTCGACAGGGGATCAGCCCCAGCATTTT. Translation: CASSSTGDQPQHF.

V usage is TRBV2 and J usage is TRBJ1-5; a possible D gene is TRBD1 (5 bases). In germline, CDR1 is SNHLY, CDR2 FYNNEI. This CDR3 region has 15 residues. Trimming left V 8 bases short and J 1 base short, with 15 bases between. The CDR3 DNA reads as TGTGCCAGCGGCCTTAGGGGACTGAGCAATCAGCCCCAGCATTTT. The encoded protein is CASGLRGLSNQPQHF.

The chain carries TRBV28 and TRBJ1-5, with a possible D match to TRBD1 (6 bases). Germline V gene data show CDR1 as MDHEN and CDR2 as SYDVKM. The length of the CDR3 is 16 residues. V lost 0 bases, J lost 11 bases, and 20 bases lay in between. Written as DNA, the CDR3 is TGTGCCAGCAGTTTATGGAAGACAGGCCCTTTGGGATCCCAGCATTTT. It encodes CASSLWKTGPLGSQHF. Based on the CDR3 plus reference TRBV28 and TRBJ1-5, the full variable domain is DVKVTQSSRYLVKRTGEKVFLECVQDMDHENMFWYRQDPGLGLRLIYFSYDVKMKEKGDIPEGYSVSREKKERFSLILESASTNQTSMYLCASSLWKTGPLGSQHFGDGTRLSIL.

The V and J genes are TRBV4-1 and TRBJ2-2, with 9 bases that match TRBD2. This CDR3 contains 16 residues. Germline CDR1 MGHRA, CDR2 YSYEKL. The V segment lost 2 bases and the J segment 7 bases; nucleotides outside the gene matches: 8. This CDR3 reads CASSQRALAGFGELFF. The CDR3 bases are TGCGCCAGCAGCCAAAGAGCGCTAGCGGGGTTCGGGGAGCTGTTTTTT.

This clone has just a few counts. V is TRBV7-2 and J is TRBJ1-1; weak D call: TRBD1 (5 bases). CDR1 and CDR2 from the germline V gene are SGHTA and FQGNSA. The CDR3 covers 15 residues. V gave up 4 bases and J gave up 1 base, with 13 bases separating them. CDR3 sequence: CASSYPGGGNTEAFF. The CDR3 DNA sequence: TGTGCCAGCAGCTATCCTGGCGGGGGGAACACTGAAGCTTTCTTT.

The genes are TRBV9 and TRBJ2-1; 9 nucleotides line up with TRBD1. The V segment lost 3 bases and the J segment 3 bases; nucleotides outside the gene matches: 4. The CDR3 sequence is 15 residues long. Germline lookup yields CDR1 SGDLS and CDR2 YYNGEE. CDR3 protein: CASSATGGGYNEQFF. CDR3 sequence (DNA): TGTGCCAGCAGCGCCACAGGGGGCGGCTACAATGAGCAGTTCTTC.

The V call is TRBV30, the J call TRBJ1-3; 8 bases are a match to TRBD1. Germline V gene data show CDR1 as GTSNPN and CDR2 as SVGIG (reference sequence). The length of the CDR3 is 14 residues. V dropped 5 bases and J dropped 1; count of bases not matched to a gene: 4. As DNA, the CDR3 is TGTGCCTGGGGGAGGACAGGGTCTGGAAACACCATATATTTT. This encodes CAWGRTGSGNTIYF.

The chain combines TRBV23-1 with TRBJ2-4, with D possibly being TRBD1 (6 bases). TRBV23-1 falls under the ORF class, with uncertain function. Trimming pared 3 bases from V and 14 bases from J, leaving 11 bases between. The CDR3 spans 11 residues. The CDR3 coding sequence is TGCGCCAGCAGTCACCCGGGACATGAGTACTTC. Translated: CASSHPGHEYF.

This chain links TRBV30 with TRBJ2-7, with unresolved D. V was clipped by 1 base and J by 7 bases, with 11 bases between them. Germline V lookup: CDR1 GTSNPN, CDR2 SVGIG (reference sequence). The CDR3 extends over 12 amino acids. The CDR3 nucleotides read TGTGCCTGGAGTGCACGACTGAGGGAGCAGTACTTC. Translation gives CAWSARLREQYF.

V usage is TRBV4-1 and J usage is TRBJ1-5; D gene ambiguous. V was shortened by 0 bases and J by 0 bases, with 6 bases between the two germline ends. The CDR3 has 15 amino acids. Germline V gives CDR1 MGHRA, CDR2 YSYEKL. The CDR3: CASSQERSSNQPQHF. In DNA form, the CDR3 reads TGCGCCAGCAGCCAAGAACGGTCTAGCAATCAGCCCCAGCATTTT.

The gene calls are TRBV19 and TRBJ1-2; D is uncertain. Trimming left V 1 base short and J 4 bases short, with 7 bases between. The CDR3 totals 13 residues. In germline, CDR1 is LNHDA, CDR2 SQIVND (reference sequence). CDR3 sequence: CASSIGPGYGYTF. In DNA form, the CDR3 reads TGTGCCAGTAGTATAGGCCCAGGCTATGGCTACACCTTC.

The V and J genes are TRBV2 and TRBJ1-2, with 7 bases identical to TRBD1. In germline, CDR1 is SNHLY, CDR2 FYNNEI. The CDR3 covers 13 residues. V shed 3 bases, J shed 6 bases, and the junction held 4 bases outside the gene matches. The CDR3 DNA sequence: TGTGCCAGCAGTGATGCCAGGGGGAATGGCTACACCTTC. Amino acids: CASSDARGNGYTF.

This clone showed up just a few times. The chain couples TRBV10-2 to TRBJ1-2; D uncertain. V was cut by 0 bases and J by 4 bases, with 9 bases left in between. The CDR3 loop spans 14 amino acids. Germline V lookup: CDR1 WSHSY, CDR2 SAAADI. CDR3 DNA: TGCGCCAGCAGTGAGTCAGAGACTACCTATGGCTACACCTTC. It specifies CASSESETTYGYTF.

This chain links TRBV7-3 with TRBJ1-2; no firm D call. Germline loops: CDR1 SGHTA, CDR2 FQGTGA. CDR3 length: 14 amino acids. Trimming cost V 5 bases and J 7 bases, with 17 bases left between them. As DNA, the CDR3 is TGTGCCAGCAGCCCCTGGAGGTCTTCTTCTGGCTACACCTTC. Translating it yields CASSPWRSSSGYTF.

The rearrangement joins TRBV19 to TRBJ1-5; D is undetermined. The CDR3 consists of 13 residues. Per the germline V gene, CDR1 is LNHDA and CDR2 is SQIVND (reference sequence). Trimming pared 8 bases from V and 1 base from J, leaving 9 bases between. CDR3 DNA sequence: TGTGCCAGTGCGGAGAGAAGCAATCAGCCCCAGCATTTT. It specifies CASAERSNQPQHF.

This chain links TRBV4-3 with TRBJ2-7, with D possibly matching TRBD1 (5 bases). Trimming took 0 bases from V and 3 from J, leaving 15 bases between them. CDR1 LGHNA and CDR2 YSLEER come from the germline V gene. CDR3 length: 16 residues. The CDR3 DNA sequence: TGCGCCAGCAGCCAAGACCGGAGTGGGGCCCTCTACGAGCAGTACTTC. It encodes CASSQDRSGALYEQYF.

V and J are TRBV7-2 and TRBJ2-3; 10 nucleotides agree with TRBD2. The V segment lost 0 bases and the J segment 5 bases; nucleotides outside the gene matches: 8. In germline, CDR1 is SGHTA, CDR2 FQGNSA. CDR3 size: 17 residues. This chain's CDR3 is CASSLAASGGGGDTQYF. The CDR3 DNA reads TGTGCCAGCAGCTTAGCGGCTAGCGGGGGAGGGGGAGATACGCAGTATTTT. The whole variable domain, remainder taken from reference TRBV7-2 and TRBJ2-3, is GAGVSQSPSNKVTEKGKDVELRCDPISGHTALYWYRQSLGQGLEFLIYFQGNSAPDKSGLPSDRFSAERTGGSVSTLTIQRTQQEDSAVYLCASSLAASGGGGDTQYFGPGTRLTVL.

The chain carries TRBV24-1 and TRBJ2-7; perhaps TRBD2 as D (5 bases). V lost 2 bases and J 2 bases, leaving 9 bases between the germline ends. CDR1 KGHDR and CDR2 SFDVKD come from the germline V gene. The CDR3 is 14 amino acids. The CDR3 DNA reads TGTGCCACCAGTGATTCCGGGAATCCCTACGAGCAGTACTTC. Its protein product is CATSDSGNPYEQYF.

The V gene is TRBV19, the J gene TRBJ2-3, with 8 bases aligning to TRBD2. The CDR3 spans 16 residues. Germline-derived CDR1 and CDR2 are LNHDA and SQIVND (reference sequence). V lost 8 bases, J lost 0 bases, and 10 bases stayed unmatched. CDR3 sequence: CASGPLAGGSTDTQYF. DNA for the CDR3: TGTGCCAGTGGCCCCCTTGCGGGGGGAAGCACAGATACGCAGTATTTT.

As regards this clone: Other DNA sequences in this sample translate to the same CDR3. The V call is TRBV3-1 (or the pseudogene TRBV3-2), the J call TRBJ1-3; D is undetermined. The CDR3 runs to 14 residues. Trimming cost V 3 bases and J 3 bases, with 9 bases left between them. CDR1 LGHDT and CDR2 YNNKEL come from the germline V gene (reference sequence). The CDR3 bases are TGTGCCAGCAGCCAGGGCACACTTGGAAACACCATATATTTT. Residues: CASSQGTLGNTIYF.

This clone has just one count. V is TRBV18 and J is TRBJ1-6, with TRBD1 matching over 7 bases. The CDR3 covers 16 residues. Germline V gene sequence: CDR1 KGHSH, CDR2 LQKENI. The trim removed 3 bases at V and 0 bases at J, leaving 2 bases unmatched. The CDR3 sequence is CASSPGQYSYNSPLHF. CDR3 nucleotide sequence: TGTGCCAGCTCACCGGGACAGTACTCCTATAATTCACCCCTCCACTTT.

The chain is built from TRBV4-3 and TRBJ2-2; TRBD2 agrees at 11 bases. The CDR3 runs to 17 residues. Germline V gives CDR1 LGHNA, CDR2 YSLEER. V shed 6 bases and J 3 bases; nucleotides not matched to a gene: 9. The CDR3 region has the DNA TGCGCCAGCAGGTATTACGGGACTAGCGGATACACCGGGGAGCTGTTTTTT. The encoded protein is CASRYYGTSGYTGELFF.

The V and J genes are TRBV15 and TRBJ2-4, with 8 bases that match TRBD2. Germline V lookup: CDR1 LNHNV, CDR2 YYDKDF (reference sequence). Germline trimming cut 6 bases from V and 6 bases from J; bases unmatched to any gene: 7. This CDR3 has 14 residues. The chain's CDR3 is CATSRAGGGNIQYF. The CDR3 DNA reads TGTGCCACCAGTAGGGCCGGGGGGGGAAACATTCAGTACTTC. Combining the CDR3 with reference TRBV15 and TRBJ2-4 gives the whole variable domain DAMVIQNPRYQVTQFGKPVTLSCSQTLNHNVMYWYQQKSSQAPKLLFHYYDKDFNNEADTPDNFQSRRPNTSFCFLDIRSPGLGDTAMYLCATSRAGGGNIQYFGAGTRLSVL.